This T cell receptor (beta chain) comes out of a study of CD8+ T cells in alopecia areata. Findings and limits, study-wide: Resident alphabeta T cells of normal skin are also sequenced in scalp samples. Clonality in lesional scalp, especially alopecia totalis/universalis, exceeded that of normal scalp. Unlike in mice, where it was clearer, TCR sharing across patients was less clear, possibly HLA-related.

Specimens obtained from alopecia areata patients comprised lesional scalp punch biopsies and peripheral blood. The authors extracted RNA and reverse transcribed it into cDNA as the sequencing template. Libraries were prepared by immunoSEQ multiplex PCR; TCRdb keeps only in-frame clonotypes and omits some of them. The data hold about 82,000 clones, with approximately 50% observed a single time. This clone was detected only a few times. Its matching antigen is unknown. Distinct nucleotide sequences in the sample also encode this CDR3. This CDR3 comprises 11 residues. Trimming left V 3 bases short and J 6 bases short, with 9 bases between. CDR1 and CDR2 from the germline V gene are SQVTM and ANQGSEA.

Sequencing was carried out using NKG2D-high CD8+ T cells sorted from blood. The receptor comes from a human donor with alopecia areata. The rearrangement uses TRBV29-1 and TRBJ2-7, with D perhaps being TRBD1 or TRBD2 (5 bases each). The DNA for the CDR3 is TGCAGCGTTGATGTTGGGGGCGAGCAGTACTTC. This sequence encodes CSVDVGGEQYF.